A single sample gave rise to the 10 T cell receptor beta chains below, sequenced in a study of tumor-infiltrating lymphocytes in oesophageal squamous cell carcinoma. TCRdb reanalysed the PCR reads using MiXCR and keeps one entry per CDR3 protein. The repertoire holds just under 20,000 distinct CDR3 sequences, under 45% seen once, with approximately 19% in the top ten. Sequencing input: esophageal tumor tissue. The receptors come from a male donor with esophageal squamous cell carcinoma.

This clonotype was seen ten or more times. This sequence joins TRBV2 and TRBJ2-1; no reliable D call. CDR3 size: 13 residues. The germline gives CDR1 SNHLY, CDR2 FYNNEI. V shed 2 bases and J shed 6 bases, with 8 bases lying between them. The CDR3 reads CASSEYGSNEQFF. CDR3 DNA: TGTGCCAGCAGTGAATATGGTTCCAATGAGCAGTTCTTC.

This chain links TRBV7-6 with TRBJ2-5; no clear D gene. Gene TRBJ2-1 matches the end of the DNA better, so the J call may be wrong. CDR3 length: 12 amino acids. CDR1 and CDR2 (germline): SGHVS, FNYEAQ. This CDR3 reads CASSTKYNEQFF. As DNA, the CDR3 is TGTGCCAGCAGTACTAAGTACAATGAGCAGTTCTTC.

The V gene is TRBV24-1, the J gene TRBJ2-5; D uncertain. The CDR3 is made up of 17 amino acids. Trimming pared 9 bases from V and 1 base from J, leaving 23 bases between. Germline loops: CDR1 KGHDR, CDR2 SFDVKD. This chain's CDR3 is CATRQPSTHTPQETQYF. DNA for the CDR3: TGTGCCACCCGCCAACCCTCCACTCACACACCCCAAGAGACCCAGTACTTC.

About this clonotype: The CDR3 does not end in the conserved phenylalanine or tryptophan, so this is likely a read error. Because the CDR3's place on the DNA is in doubt, the DNA is left out and the CDR3 is given as listed by TCRdb. This chain joins TRBV6-4 and TRBJ1-1. Germline assignment: CDR1 MRHNA and CDR2 SNTAGT. Including both end residues, the CDR3 is 14 amino acids long. CDR3 sequence: CASSDSDMATPSVR.

This clonotype occurred many times. This chain connects TRBV6-1 to TRBJ2-5; 7 bases match TRBD2. CDR3 length equals 16 residues. Germline V CDR1 and CDR2: MNHNS, SASEGT. V was pared by 7 bases and J by 3 bases, with 14 bases of the junction left unmatched. The CDR3 is CASKMWSGGGKETQYF. Here the CDR3 DNA reads TGTGCCAGCAAAATGTGGTCGGGAGGAGGAAAAGAGACCCAGTACTTC.

In its sample, this clonotype was seen many times. The chain uses TRBV11-1 and TRBJ1-1, with 10 bases that match TRBD1. The CDR3 extends over 13 amino acids. The ends lost 5 bases at V and 3 bases at J; junction bases unmatched: 0. CDR1 and CDR2 (germline): SGHAT, FQDESV (reference sequence). CDR3 residues: CASSGQGDTEAFF. CDR3 coding DNA: TGTGCCAGCAGCGGACAGGGGGACACTGAAGCTTTCTTT.

This clonotype counts as medium-sized (0.01 to 0.1%). The chain combines TRBV7-3 with TRBJ2-1; D not certain. Germline V lookup: CDR1 SGHTA, CDR2 FQGTGA. Trimming removed 2 bases from V and 0 bases from J, with 8 bases in between. This CDR3 has 15 residues. The CDR3 nucleotides are TGTGCCAGCAGCTTAGTGGGAACCTCCTACAATGAGCAGTTCTTC. Residues: CASSLVGTSYNEQFF.

This clonotype has more than one count but fewer than ten. V and J are TRBV6-5 and TRBJ2-5, with 13 positions matching TRBD2. The DNA end lines up better with TRBJ2-1; the J call may be wrong. The CDR3 length is 16 residues. Germline assignment: CDR1 MNHEY and CDR2 SVGAGI. CDR3 protein: CASSYSPGLAGNEQFF. Written as DNA, the CDR3 is TGTGCCAGCAGTTACTCGCCGGGACTAGCGGGAAATGAGCAGTTCTTC.

This clonotype was detected ten times or more. The CDR3 DNA reads TGTGCCAGCAGGGGGGCCTCTTACGAGCAGTACTTC. Amino acids: CASRGASYEQYF. This chain joins TRBV12-3 or TRBV12-4 and TRBJ2-7; maybe TRBD1 (6 bases). V was cut by 6 bases and J by 4 bases, with 10 bases left in between. The CDR3 covers 12 residues.

The chain combines TRBV6-8 with TRBJ1-1, with 9 bases aligning to TRBD1. The J call could be wrong; TRBJ2-3 is a better fit for the DNA end. Germline V gene data show CDR1 as MNHGY and CDR2 as SAAAGT. The CDR3 loop spans 17 amino acids. DNA for the CDR3: TGTGCCAGCAGTTTCCTATCATACGGGACAGGGTTGAATACGCAGTATTTT. This translates into CASSFLSYGTGLNTQYF.